This T cell receptor beta chain was sequenced in a study of blood T cell repertoires in COVID-19. Study information: T cells, B-cell-depleted T cells, or PBMCs supplied cDNA or gDNA.

This table comes from immunoSEQ multiplex PCR, and its TCRdb copy is limited to in-frame clones, with some not included. The repertoire consists of some 200,000 clones, with approximately 86% occurring once and the leading ten covering around 1.3%. With 3 bases removed from V and 7 bases from J, the gap between germline ends came to 13 bases. This CDR3 spans 14 amino acids. Germline V gene data show CDR1 as MNHEY and CDR2 as SMNVEV (reference sequence). The TCR was taken from a woman aged 30 to 39 with COVID-19, enrolled during active disease. J is TRBJ2-1 and V is TRBV27; D is possibly TRBD1 (5 bases). Sequencing was performed on peripheral blood. The CDR3 DNA sequence: TGTGCCAGCAGTTTGAGTGGGGCAATGAATGAGCAGTTCTTC. It translates to CASSLSGAMNEQFF.